These 10 T cell receptor beta chains were all obtained from the same sample, sequenced in a study of T cell responses to AZD1222 COVID-19 vaccine. Sequencing was performed with immunoSEQ multiplex PCR; in TCRdb, only in-frame clones are kept and a portion is missing. The sample yields under 150,000 clones, about nine tenths seen once. This specimen consisted of peripheral blood, obtained 28 days after the second AZD1222 dose. The receptors here all came from an adult who received the AZD1222 COVID-19 vaccine.

This chain joins TRBV6-6 and TRBJ2-2; 7 bases map to TRBD1. Trimming at V came to 7 bases and at J to 1 base, leaving 6 bases not matched to a gene. Looked up from germline, CDR1 is MNHNY and CDR2 is SVGAGI (reference sequence). CDR3 size: 15 residues. CDR3 protein: CASISRQGNTGELFF. DNA for the CDR3: TGTGCCAGCATTTCGAGACAGGGGAACACCGGGGAGCTGTTTTTT.

V usage is TRBV7-6 and J usage is TRBJ2-1; no firm D call. Germline V lookup: CDR1 SGHVS, CDR2 FNYEAQ. V was trimmed by 5 bases and J by 9 bases, leaving 11 bases between them. The CDR3 has 12 residues. The CDR3 here is CASSASRSEQFF. DNA for the CDR3: TGTGCCAGCAGCGCCTCGAGAAGTGAGCAGTTCTTC.

This clone was found once. The rearrangement joins TRBV3-1 (or the pseudogene TRBV3-2) to TRBJ1-1; D remains unclear. Trimming took 6 bases from V and 7 from J, leaving 15 bases between them. Germline V gene lookup returns CDR1 LGHDT and CDR2 YNNKEL (reference sequence). The CDR3 loop spans 13 amino acids. CDR3 in DNA: TGTGCCAGCAGTCCTACAGAAGCCAATGAAGCTTTCTTT. This codes for CASSPTEANEAFF.

The rearrangement joins TRBV29-1 to TRBJ1-4, with a possible D match to TRBD1 (5 bases). The length of the CDR3 is 13 residues. Trimming removed 7 bases from V and 7 bases from J, with 16 bases in between. The germline CDR1 and CDR2 sequences are SQVTM and ANQGSEA. CDR3 coding DNA: TGCAGCGCCCTGGGACCCGCGGGTGAAAAACTGTTTTTT. It codes for CSALGPAGEKLFF.

This sequence joins TRBV5-3 and TRBJ2-1; 11 positions match TRBD2. TRBV5-3 is known as an ORF, though its function is uncertain. V dropped 4 bases and J dropped 3; count of bases not matched to a gene: 6. The CDR3 length is 16 residues. CDR3 bases: TGTGCCAGAAGCAACAAACTAGCGGGAGTCTACAATGAGCAGTTCTTC. Translating it yields CARSNKLAGVYNEQFF.

The chain employs TRBV5-8 and TRBJ1-1; weak D call: TRBD1 (5 bases). This CDR3 region has 13 residues. From germline, CDR1 is SGHTS and CDR2 YDEGEE. With 4 bases removed from V and 4 bases from J, the gap between germline ends came to 11 bases. CDR3: CASSLDSSTEAFF. The CDR3 DNA is TGTGCCAGCAGCCTAGACAGTAGCACTGAAGCTTTCTTT.

V and J are TRBV5-1 and TRBJ2-1, with 8 nucleotides matching TRBD2. Germline V lookup: CDR1 SGHRS, CDR2 YFSETQ. CDR3 size: 14 residues. The J segment lost 9 bases and the V segment lost 5 bases, leaving 10 bases of the junction unmatched. The chain's CDR3 is CASRGLAPLLEQFF. Here the CDR3 DNA reads TGCGCCAGCAGAGGACTAGCCCCATTACTTGAGCAGTTCTTC.

The genes are TRBV28 and TRBJ2-7; 7 bases align to TRBD1. Germline trimming cut 7 bases from V and 0 bases from J; bases unmatched to any gene: 6. Germline V gene sequence: CDR1 MDHEN, CDR2 SYDVKM. The CDR3 runs to 14 residues. The CDR3 spells CASIGQDSSYEQYV. DNA for the CDR3: TGTGCCAGCATAGGACAGGACAGCTCCTACGAGCAGTACGTC.

This clone appeared a few times. The chain has TRBV14 and TRBJ1-5, with TRBD1 identical over 9 bases. From germline, CDR1 is SGHDN and CDR2 FVKESK. V lost 0 bases to trimming and J lost 8 bases; unmatched junction nucleotides: 2. The CDR3 sequence is 14 residues long. For the CDR3, the DNA is TGTGCCAGCAGCCAAGAGGGACAGGGTGAGCCCCAGCATTTT. This codes for CASSQEGQGEPQHF.

The J gene is TRBJ2-5, the V gene TRBV3-1 (or the pseudogene TRBV3-2), with D possibly matching TRBD2 (6 bases). V was pared by 4 bases and J by 1 base, with 7 bases between. The CDR3 length is 13 residues. Germline loops: CDR1 LGHDT, CDR2 YNNKEL (reference sequence). CDR3 in amino acids: CASSPEGQETQYF. In DNA form, the CDR3 reads TGTGCCAGCAGCCCGGAGGGCCAAGAGACCCAGTACTTC.